Each of the 16 T cell receptor beta chains below was sequenced from the same sample in a study of blood T cell repertoires in COVID-19. Clones were read by immunoSEQ multiplex PCR, and TCRdb kept only the in-frame ones, dropping some. The data show 95,000 to 150,000 clones, around nine tenths seen once. Sequencing was carried out using peripheral blood. The receptors shown here come from a human donor in a cohort sampled during active COVID-19.

The rearrangement links TRBV12-2 to TRBJ2-3; the table's D gene call, TRBD2, was not cross checked with the DNA. TRBV12-2 is termed a pseudogene. The CDR3 runs to 19 residues. This CDR3 is CASRLAWTSGASIKGAQYF. The CDR3, as DNA: TGTGCAAGTCGCTTAGCTTGGACTAGCGGGGCCTCCATAAAGGGGGCGCAGTATTTT.

CDR3 sequence reads: CASSSRGDRGNYGYTF. The CDR3 nucleotides are TGTGCCAGCAGCTCGAGGGGGGACAGGGGGAACTATGGCTACACCTTC. This chain joins TRBV9 and TRBJ1-2, with 11 bases that match TRBD1. Trimming took 4 bases from V and 2 from J; bases not matched to a gene: 7. This CDR3 has 16 residues. From germline, CDR1 is SGDLS and CDR2 YYNGEE.

This chain links TRBV11-3 with TRBJ2-1; TRBD2 matches at 9 bases. Germline assignment: CDR1 SGHNT and CDR2 YENEEA. The junction had 8 bases not matched to a gene; V was cut back by 5 bases and J by 6 bases. The CDR3 totals 15 residues. The CDR3, as DNA: TGTGCCAGCAGCCGAGCGGGAGGTGCTTCCAATGAGCAGTTCTTC. Translating it yields CASSRAGGASNEQFF.

V is TRBV18 and J is TRBJ2-3; 8 bases match TRBD2. This CDR3 contains 15 residues. Germline-derived CDR1 and CDR2 are KGHSH and LQKENI. J lost 2 bases, V lost 5 bases, and 6 bases had no gene match. The CDR3 region is CASSSTSVPTDTQYF. CDR3 DNA: TGTGCCAGCTCATCGACTAGCGTCCCCACAGATACGCAGTATTTT.

This clone has more than one count but fewer than ten. This chain links TRBV7-6 with TRBJ2-2, with 8 nucleotides matching TRBD1. The CDR3 has 14 amino acids. The V gene's germline CDR1 is SGHVS and CDR2 FNYEAQ. Germline trimming cut 4 bases from V and 6 bases from J; bases unmatched to any gene: 4. CDR3 sequence (DNA): TGTGCCAGCAGCTCACAGGGGGAACCCGGGGAGCTGTTTTTT. Encoded protein: CASSSQGEPGELFF.

The CDR3 DNA reads TGTGCCAGCAGTCTAGGACAGGGCTACGAGCAGTACTTC. This codes for CASSLGQGYEQYF. V and J are TRBV12-3 or TRBV12-4 and TRBJ2-7; 8 nucleotides align to TRBD1. Trimming at V came to 5 bases and at J to 3 bases, leaving 3 bases not matched to a gene. The CDR3 loop spans 13 amino acids.

V usage is TRBV28 and J usage is TRBJ2-7, with 9 bases aligning to TRBD2. Germline V gene data show CDR1 as MDHEN and CDR2 as SYDVKM. The CDR3 is 15 residues long. V was pared by 3 bases and J by 5 bases, with 8 bases of the junction left unmatched. CDR3 bases: TGTGCCAGCAGTTTTCTAGCTAGCGGGAATAACGAGCAGTACTTC. Translating it yields CASSFLASGNNEQYF.

The chain combines TRBV7-9 with TRBJ2-2; TRBD2 aligns across 8 bases. V trimming: 5 bases; J trimming: 5 bases; junction bases outside the gene matches: 7. Germline lookup yields CDR1 SEHNR and CDR2 FQNEAQ (reference sequence). CDR3 length: 15 amino acids. CDR3 nucleotide sequence: TGTGCCAGCAGCCCCGGGACTAGAGGTACCGGGGAGCTGTTTTTT. Translated: CASSPGTRGTGELFF.

The rearrangement uses TRBV5-4 and TRBJ1-2; the match to TRBD1 covers 7 bases. The J segment lost 1 base and the V segment lost 4 bases, leaving 10 bases of the junction unmatched. CDR1 is SGHNT and CDR2 is YYREEE in the germline V gene (reference sequence). The CDR3 consists of 16 residues. This CDR3 is CASSPGTAAFNYGYTF. The CDR3 bases are TGTGCCAGCAGCCCCGGGACAGCCGCGTTTAACTATGGCTACACCTTC.

The V gene is TRBV7-6, the J gene TRBJ1-3; D is uncertain. The CDR3 extends over 16 amino acids. V was shortened by 2 bases and J by 0 bases, with 11 bases between the two germline ends. From germline, CDR1 is SGHVS and CDR2 FNYEAQ. This chain's CDR3 is CASSLMRANSGNTIYF. The CDR3 DNA is TGTGCCAGCAGCTTAATGCGGGCAAACTCTGGAAACACCATATATTTT.

This clone was detected once. V gene TRBV12-3 or TRBV12-4 combines with J gene TRBJ1-2; unclear D gene. The CDR3 spans 13 residues. The V and J ends lost 6 bases and 4 bases respectively, with 12 bases between them. CDR3 protein: CASSHGSAYGYTF. The CDR3 DNA sequence: TGTGCCAGCAGCCACGGCAGCGCCTATGGCTACACCTTC.

The rearrangement links TRBV12-3 or TRBV12-4 to TRBJ1-5; D not resolved. The CDR3 runs to 12 residues. Trimming took 8 bases from V and 4 from J, leaving 9 bases between them. CDR3 in amino acids: CASRSPNQPQHF. In nucleotides, the CDR3 is TGTGCCAGCCGGTCCCCAAATCAGCCCCAGCATTTT.

The chain employs TRBV21-1 and TRBJ1-4. TRBV21-1 is given as a pseudogene. The CDR3 consists of 17 residues. The CDR3 loop reads CASSVPGVGPTNEKLFF. CDR3 DNA: TGTGCCAGCAGCGTTCCGGGGGTAGGGCCGACTAATGAAAAACTGTTTTTT.

This clone was seen a single time. The chain combines TRBV6-5 with TRBJ2-3; tentatively, D is TRBD2 (5 bases). Germline V CDR1 and CDR2: MNHEY, SVGAGI. The V end was cut by 6 bases, the J end by 3 bases, with 10 bases between. The CDR3 is 13 amino acids. This CDR3 reads CASRVDFTDTQYF. Written as DNA, the CDR3 is TGTGCCAGCAGAGTGGACTTTACAGATACGCAGTATTTT.

V gene TRBV5-1 combines with J gene TRBJ1-2; D is unresolved. The V gene lost 0 bases and the J gene lost 10 bases, with 10 bases spanning the gap. The CDR3 runs 12 residues. Germline assignment: CDR1 SGHRS and CDR2 YFSETQ. This CDR3 reads CASSLDSPPYTF. As DNA, the CDR3 is TGCGCCAGCAGCTTGGACAGCCCGCCCTACACCTTC.

This chain connects TRBV3-1 (or the pseudogene TRBV3-2) to TRBJ2-3; the D gene is possibly TRBD2 (6 bases). V lost 4 bases, J lost 2 bases, and 16 bases lay in between. Germline V CDR1 and CDR2: LGHDT, YNNKEL (reference sequence). CDR3 length: 16 residues. This chain's CDR3 is CASSRGRGSATDTQYF. CDR3 DNA: TGTGCCAGCAGCCGGGGCCGGGGGTCTGCCACAGATACGCAGTATTTT.